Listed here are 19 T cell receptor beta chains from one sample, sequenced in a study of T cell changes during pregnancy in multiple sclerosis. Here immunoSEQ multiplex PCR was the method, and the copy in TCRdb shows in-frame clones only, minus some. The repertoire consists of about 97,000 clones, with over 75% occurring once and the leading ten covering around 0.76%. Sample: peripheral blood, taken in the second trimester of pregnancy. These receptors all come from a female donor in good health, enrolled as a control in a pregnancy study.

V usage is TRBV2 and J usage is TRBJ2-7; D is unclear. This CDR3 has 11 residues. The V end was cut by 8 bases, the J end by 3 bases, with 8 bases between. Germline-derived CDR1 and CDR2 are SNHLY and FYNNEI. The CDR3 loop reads CASGFDYEQYF. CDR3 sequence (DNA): TGTGCCAGCGGCTTCGACTACGAGCAGTACTTC.

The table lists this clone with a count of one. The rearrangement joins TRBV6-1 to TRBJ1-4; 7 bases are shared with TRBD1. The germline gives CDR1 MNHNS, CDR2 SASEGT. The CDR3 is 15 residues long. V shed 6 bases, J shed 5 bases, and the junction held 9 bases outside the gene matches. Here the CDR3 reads CASRDTGTVNEKLFF. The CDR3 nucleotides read TGTGCCAGCAGGGATACCGGGACAGTGAATGAAAAACTGTTTTTT.

The CDR3 reads CASTVTGSRTEAFF. The DNA of the CDR3 is TGTGCCAGCACTGTTACAGGGTCGAGGACTGAAGCTTTCTTT. The rearrangement links TRBV27 to TRBJ1-1, with a tentative D call TRBD1 (6 bases). The germline V and J ends were trimmed by 7 bases and 5 bases, with 17 bases remaining between them. Germline CDR1 reads MNHEY; CDR2 reads SMNVEV (reference sequence). This CDR3 has 14 amino acids.

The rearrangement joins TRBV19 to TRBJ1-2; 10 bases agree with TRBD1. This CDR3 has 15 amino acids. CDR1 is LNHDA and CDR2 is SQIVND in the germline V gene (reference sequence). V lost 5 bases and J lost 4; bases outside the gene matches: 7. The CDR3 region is CASSARTGGTYGYTF. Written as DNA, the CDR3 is TGTGCCAGTAGTGCCAGGACAGGGGGTACCTATGGCTACACCTTC. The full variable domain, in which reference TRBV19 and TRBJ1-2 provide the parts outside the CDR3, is DGGITQSPKYLFRKEGQNVTLSCEQNLNHDAMYWYRQDPGQGLRLIYYSQIVNDFQKGDIAEGYSVSREKKESFPLTVTSAQKNPTAFYLCASSARTGGTYGYTFGSGTRLTVV.

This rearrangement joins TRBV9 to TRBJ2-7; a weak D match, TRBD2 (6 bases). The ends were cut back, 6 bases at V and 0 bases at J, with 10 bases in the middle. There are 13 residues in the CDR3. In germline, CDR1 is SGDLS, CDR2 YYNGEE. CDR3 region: CASTSGDSYEQYF. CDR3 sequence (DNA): TGTGCCAGCACGTCGGGGGACTCCTACGAGCAGTACTTC.

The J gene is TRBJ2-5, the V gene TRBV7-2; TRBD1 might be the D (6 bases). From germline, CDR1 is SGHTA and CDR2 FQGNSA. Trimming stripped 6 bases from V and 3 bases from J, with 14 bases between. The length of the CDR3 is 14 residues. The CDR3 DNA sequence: TGTGCCAGCAGTCTAGGGGGTCCGAAAGAGACCCAGTACTTC. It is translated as CASSLGGPKETQYF. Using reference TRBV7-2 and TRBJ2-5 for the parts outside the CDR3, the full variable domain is GAGVSQSPSNKVTEKGKDVELRCDPISGHTALYWYRQSLGQGLEFLIYFQGNSAPDKSGLPSDRFSAERTGGSVSTLTIQRTQQEDSAVYLCASSLGGPKETQYFGPGTRLLVL.

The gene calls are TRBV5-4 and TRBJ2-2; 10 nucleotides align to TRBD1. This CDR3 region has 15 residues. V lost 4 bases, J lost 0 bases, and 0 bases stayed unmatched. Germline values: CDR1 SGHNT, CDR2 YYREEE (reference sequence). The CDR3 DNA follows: TGTGCCAGCAGCGGGACAGGGGCGAACACCGGGGAGCTGTTTTTT. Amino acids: CASSGTGANTGELFF.

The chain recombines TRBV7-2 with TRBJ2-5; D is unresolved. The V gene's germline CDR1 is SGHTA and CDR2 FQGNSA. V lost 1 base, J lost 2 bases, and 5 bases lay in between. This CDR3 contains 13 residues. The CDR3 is CASSLELQETQYF. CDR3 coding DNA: TGTGCCAGCAGCTTAGAGCTACAAGAGACCCAGTACTTC.

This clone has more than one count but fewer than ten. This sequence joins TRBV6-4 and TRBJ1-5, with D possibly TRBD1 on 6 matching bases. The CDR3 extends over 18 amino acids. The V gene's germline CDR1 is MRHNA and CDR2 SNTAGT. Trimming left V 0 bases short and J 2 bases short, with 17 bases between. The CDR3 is CASSDSIWDKVGNQPQHF. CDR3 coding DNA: TGTGCCAGCAGTGACTCGATTTGGGACAAAGTAGGCAATCAGCCCCAGCATTTT.

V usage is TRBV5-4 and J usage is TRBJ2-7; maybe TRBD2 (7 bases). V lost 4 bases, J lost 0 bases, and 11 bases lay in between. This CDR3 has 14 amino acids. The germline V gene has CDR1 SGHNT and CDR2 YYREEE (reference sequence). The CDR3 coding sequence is TGTGCCAGCAGCGGGGGCGGGAGCTCCTACGAGCAGTACTTC. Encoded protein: CASSGGGSSYEQYF.

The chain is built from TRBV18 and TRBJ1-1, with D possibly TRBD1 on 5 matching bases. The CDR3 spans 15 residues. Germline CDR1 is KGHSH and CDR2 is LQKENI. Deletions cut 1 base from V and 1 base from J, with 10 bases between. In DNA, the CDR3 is TGTGCCAGCTCACCACTGAGTCAGGGGAACACTGAAGCTTTCTTT. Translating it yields CASSPLSQGNTEAFF. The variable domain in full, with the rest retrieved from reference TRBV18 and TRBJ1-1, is NAGVMQNPRHLVRRRGQEARLRCSPMKGHSHVYWYRQLPEEGLKFMVYLQKENIIDESGMPKERFSAEFPKEGPSILRIQQVVRGDSAAYFCASSPLSQGNTEAFFGQGTRLTVV.

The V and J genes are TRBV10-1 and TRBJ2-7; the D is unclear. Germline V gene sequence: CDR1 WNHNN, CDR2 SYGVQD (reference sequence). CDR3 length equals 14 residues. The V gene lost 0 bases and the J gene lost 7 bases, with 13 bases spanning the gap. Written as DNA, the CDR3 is TGCGCCAGCAGTGAGTCTCACGGGTCGGGTGAGCAGTACTTC. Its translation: CASSESHGSGEQYF.

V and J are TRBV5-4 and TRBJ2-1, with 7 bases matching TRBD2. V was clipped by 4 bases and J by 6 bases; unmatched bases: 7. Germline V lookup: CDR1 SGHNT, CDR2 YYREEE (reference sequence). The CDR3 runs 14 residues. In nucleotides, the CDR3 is TGTGCCAGCAGCGATCGACGGACTAGCAATGAGCAGTTCTTC. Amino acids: CASSDRRTSNEQFF.

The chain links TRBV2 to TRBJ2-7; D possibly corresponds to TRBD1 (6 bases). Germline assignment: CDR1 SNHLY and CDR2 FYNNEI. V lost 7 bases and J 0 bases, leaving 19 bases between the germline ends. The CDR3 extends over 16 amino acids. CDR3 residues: CASTDRQVGFSYEQYF. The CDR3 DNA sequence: TGTGCCAGCACCGACAGACAGGTCGGGTTCTCCTACGAGCAGTACTTC.

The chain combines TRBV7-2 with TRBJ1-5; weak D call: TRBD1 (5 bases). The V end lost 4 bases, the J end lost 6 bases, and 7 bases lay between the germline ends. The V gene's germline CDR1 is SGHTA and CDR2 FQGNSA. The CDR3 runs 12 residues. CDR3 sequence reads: CASSSTGQPQHF. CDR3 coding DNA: TGTGCCAGCAGCTCTACAGGTCAGCCCCAGCATTTT. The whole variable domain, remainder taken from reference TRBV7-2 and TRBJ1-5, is GAGVSQSPSNKVTEKGKDVELRCDPISGHTALYWYRQSLGQGLEFLIYFQGNSAPDKSGLPSDRFSAERTGGSVSTLTIQRTQQEDSAVYLCASSSTGQPQHFGDGTRLSIL.

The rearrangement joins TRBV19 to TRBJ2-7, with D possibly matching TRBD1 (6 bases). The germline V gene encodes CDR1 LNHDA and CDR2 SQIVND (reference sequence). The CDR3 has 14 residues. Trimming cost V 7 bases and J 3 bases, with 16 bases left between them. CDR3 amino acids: CASKEQGKGYEQYF. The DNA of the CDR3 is TGTGCCAGTAAGGAACAGGGTAAGGGCTACGAGCAGTACTTC.

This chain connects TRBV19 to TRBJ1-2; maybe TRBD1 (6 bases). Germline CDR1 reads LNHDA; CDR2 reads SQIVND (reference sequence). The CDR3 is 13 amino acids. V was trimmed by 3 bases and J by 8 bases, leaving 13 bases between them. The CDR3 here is CASSIGQGTGYTF. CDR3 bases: TGTGCCAGTAGTATCGGTCAGGGGACCGGCTACACCTTC.

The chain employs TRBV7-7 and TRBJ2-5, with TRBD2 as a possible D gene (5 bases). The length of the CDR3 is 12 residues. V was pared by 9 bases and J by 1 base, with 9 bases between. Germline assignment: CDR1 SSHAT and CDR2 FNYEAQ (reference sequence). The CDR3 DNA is TGTGCCAGTGGGAGATCCCAAGAGACCCAGTACTTC. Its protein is CASGRSQETQYF.

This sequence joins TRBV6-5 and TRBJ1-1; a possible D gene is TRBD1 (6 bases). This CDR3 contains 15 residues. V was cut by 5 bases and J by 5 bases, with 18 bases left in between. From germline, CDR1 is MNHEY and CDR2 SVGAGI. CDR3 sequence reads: CASSTRNRDGTEAFF. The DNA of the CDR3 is TGTGCCAGCAGTACTCGAAACAGGGATGGGACTGAAGCTTTCTTT.